The 23 T cell receptor beta chains reported below all come from one sample, sequenced in a study of T-cell memory formation after mild COVID-19. TCRdb called the 5' RACE reads again in MiXCR, with one record for every CDR3 protein. Of around 410,000 distinct CDR3 sequences in the sample, more than 20% are singletons; the top ten hold about an eighth. Sample: PBMCs or a T cell subset sorted from them (not recorded which). All receptors derive from an adult woman who had mild COVID-19 (a few samples of this study predate the infection). Cell type and time point are not known.

In nucleotides, the CDR3 is TGTGCCAGCAGCCTAAAGAGGGGTAGCGGGAGGGCCTACGAGCAGTACTTC. Translating gives CASSLKRGSGRAYEQYF. The genes are TRBV21-1 and TRBJ2-7; the table names TRBD1, a call not compared with the DNA. TRBV21-1 is described as a pseudogene. The CDR3 contains 17 residues.

This clonotype was seen at least ten times. V and J are TRBV5-1 and TRBJ1-2; TRBD1 matches 8 bases. V lost 0 bases to trimming and J lost 2 bases; unmatched junction nucleotides: 0. The CDR3 has 14 amino acids. Per the germline V gene, CDR1 is SGHRS and CDR2 is YFSETQ. The CDR3 region has the DNA TGCGCCAGCAGCTTGGACAGGGGGAACTATGGCTACACCTTC. Amino acid sequence: CASSLDRGNYGYTF.

The chain uses TRBV25-1 and TRBJ1-1; no clear D. The CDR3 has 14 amino acids. Trimming took off 4 bases at V and 10 bases at J, with 19 bases between the two ends. Germline lookup yields CDR1 MGHDK and CDR2 SYGVNS. In DNA, the CDR3 is TGTGCCAGCAGTGGAAATCGGCCCGGGGATAGAGCTTTCTTT. Encoded protein: CASSGNRPGDRAFF.

This clonotype was seen a few times. This chain uses TRBV7-2 with TRBJ2-3; tentatively, D is TRBD2 (6 bases). The V and J ends lost 1 base and 0 bases respectively, with 11 bases between them. The CDR3 runs to 16 residues. Germline-derived CDR1 and CDR2 are SGHTA and FQGNSA. CDR3 DNA sequence: TGTGCCAGCAGCTTAGTCCTTAGCGGAAGCACAGATACGCAGTATTTT. Translating it yields CASSLVLSGSTDTQYF. Variable domain in full (rest from reference TRBV7-2 and TRBJ2-3): GAGVSQSPSNKVTEKGKDVELRCDPISGHTALYWYRQSLGQGLEFLIYFQGNSAPDKSGLPSDRFSAERTGGSVSTLTIQRTQQEDSAVYLCASSLVLSGSTDTQYFGPGTRLTVL.

This clonotype occurred a few times. This sequence joins TRBV7-9 and TRBJ2-1; 9 bases align to TRBD2. The CDR3 has 16 amino acids. Germline lookup yields CDR1 SEHNR and CDR2 FQNEAQ (reference sequence). With V trimmed by 1 base and J by 2 bases, 3 bases remained unmatched. The CDR3 spells CASSLGPSGAYNEQFF. For the CDR3, the DNA is TGTGCCAGCAGCTTAGGGCCTAGCGGGGCCTACAATGAGCAGTTCTTC.

The chain uses TRBV20-1 and TRBJ1-2; 7 bases are a match to TRBD1. The germline V gene has CDR1 DFQATT and CDR2 SNEGSKA (reference sequence). V lost 5 bases, J lost 2 bases, and 2 bases stayed unmatched. This CDR3 region has 12 residues. The CDR3 coding sequence is TGCAGTGCTTTACAGGGGAACTATGGCTACACCTTC. This sequence encodes CSALQGNYGYTF.

This clonotype was recorded at least ten times. J is TRBJ1-3 and V is TRBV25-1, with D maybe TRBD1 (5 bases). Germline CDR1 is MGHDK and CDR2 is SYGVNS. There are 14 residues in the CDR3. V was shortened by 3 bases and J by 5 bases, with 11 bases between the two germline ends. The CDR3 spells CASSEAGYRNTIYF. CDR3 nucleotides: TGTGCCAGCAGTGAGGCAGGGTACAGAAACACCATATATTTT. Full variable domain (remainder filled in from reference TRBV25-1 and TRBJ1-3): EADIYQTPRYLVIGTGKKITLECSQTMGHDKMYWYQQDPGMELHLIHYSYGVNSTEKGDLSSESTVSRIRTEHFPLTLESARPSHTSQYLCASSEAGYRNTIYFGEGSWLTVV.

This clonotype came up a few times. This chain uses TRBV5-1 with TRBJ1-4; D may be TRBD1 (6 bases). The germline V gene has CDR1 SGHRS and CDR2 YFSETQ. The CDR3 has 13 residues. V shed 4 bases and J shed 8 bases, with 12 bases lying between them. Written as DNA, the CDR3 is TGCGCCAGCAGCCAAGGGGGGGAAGAAAAACTGTTTTTT. As protein: CASSQGGEEKLFF.

The CDR3 is CASSSQGTGGYEQYF. The CDR3 DNA sequence: TGCGCCAGCAGCTCCCAGGGGACAGGGGGCTACGAGCAGTACTTC. The chain has TRBV4-1 and TRBJ2-7, with TRBD1 identical over 11 bases. Germline V gene lookup returns CDR1 MGHRA and CDR2 YSYEKL. After removal of 5 bases from V and 3 bases from J, the junction contained 6 bases not matched to a gene. CDR3 size: 15 residues.

In DNA form, the CDR3 reads TGTGCCTGGGGAGCCCTAGGCCGCACAGATACGCAGTATTTT. It specifies CAWGALGRTDTQYF. The rearrangement joins TRBV30 to TRBJ2-3; D not certain. The CDR3 has 14 amino acids. Trimming stripped 5 bases from V and 1 base from J, with 13 bases between. Germline loops: CDR1 GTSNPN, CDR2 SVGIG (reference sequence).

This clonotype was seen more than once but under ten times. This sequence joins TRBV12-3 or TRBV12-4 and TRBJ2-2; D is ambiguous. Deletions cut 1 base from V and 1 base from J, with 10 bases between. The CDR3 is 16 residues long. In DNA, the CDR3 is TGTGCCAGCAGTTTAGTCTGGGCCATGAACACCGGGGAGCTGTTTTTT. This translates into CASSLVWAMNTGELFF.

The V call is TRBV20-1, the J call TRBJ2-1, with D tentatively TRBD2 (6 bases). V lost 1 base and J lost 9, with 16 bases in between. Germline-derived CDR1 and CDR2 are DFQATT and SNEGSKA (reference sequence). The length of the CDR3 is 14 residues. The CDR3 DNA reads as TGCAGTGCTAGAGTGGGTGGGGGGATCGGTGAGCAGTTCTTC. Its translation: CSARVGGGIGEQFF.

This clonotype appeared a few times. This chain links TRBV5-5 with TRBJ1-3; D remains ambiguous. The germline V gene encodes CDR1 SGHKS and CDR2 YYEKEE (reference sequence). The CDR3 is made up of 16 amino acids. Trimming pared 4 bases from V and 4 bases from J, leaving 18 bases between. CDR3 nucleotide sequence: TGTGCCAGCAGCCCCCGCGTGGGAGAAATCGGAAACACCATATATTTT. Encoded protein: CASSPRVGEIGNTIYF.

V is TRBV18 and J is TRBJ2-7; the D is unclear. The germline CDR1 and CDR2 sequences are KGHSH and LQKENI. V was cut by 4 bases and J by 3 bases, with 16 bases left in between. This CDR3 has 15 amino acids. The CDR3: CASSLYADGYYEQYF. The CDR3 region has the DNA TGTGCCAGCTCACTTTACGCGGACGGATACTACGAGCAGTACTTC.

This clonotype was counted a single time. The J gene is TRBJ2-7, the V gene TRBV18; D ambiguous. In germline, CDR1 is KGHSH, CDR2 LQKENI. The CDR3 has 13 residues. Trimming stripped 3 bases from V and 5 bases from J, with 11 bases between. The CDR3 here is CASSPSEVNEQYF. CDR3 nucleotides: TGTGCCAGCTCACCGTCCGAGGTTAACGAGCAGTACTTC.

This sequence joins TRBV20-1 and TRBJ2-5, with 9 nucleotides matching TRBD2. Germline V gene data show CDR1 as DFQATT and CDR2 as SNEGSKA (reference sequence). This CDR3 is built from 15 residues. After removal of 3 bases from V and 2 bases from J, the junction contained 7 bases not matched to a gene. CDR3 residues: CSARRTSASQETQYF. CDR3 in DNA: TGCAGTGCTAGGAGGACTAGCGCCTCGCAAGAGACCCAGTACTTC.

The chain uses TRBV9 and TRBJ2-3, with 8 bases aligning to TRBD2. The ends lost 2 bases at V and 4 bases at J; junction bases unmatched: 12. CDR3 size: 17 residues. From germline, CDR1 is SGDLS and CDR2 YYNGEE. The CDR3: CASSVGTGAGAPDTQYF. DNA of the CDR3: TGTGCCAGCAGCGTGGGCACTGGAGCGGGAGCCCCAGATACGCAGTATTTT.

The chain joins TRBV5-5 to TRBJ1-2; 7 bases are shared with TRBD1. The J segment lost 6 bases and the V segment lost 3 bases, leaving 14 bases of the junction unmatched. The CDR3 loop spans 16 amino acids. The germline gives CDR1 SGHKS, CDR2 YYEKEE (reference sequence). CDR3 amino acids: CASSSNPGQRLDGYTF. CDR3 nucleotide sequence: TGTGCCAGCAGCTCGAATCCGGGACAGAGATTAGATGGCTACACCTTC.

The chain recombines TRBV24-1 with TRBJ2-1, with D unclear. Germline CDR1 and CDR2: KGHDR and SFDVKD. There are 14 residues in the CDR3. V lost 6 bases to trimming and J lost 5 bases, with 13 bases between them. Here the CDR3 DNA reads TGTGCCACCAGTACCTCGGACGGAAACAATGAGCAGTTCTTC. Translating it yields CATSTSDGNNEQFF.

This clonotype was observed a handful of times. The chain joins TRBV29-1 to TRBJ2-4, with no clear D. In germline, CDR1 is SQVTM, CDR2 ANQGSEA. This CDR3 region has 12 residues. V shed 5 bases and J shed 8 bases, with 13 bases lying between them. The CDR3 DNA sequence: TGCAGCGTTCTCGAACGGGTTGACATTCAGTACTTC. The encoded protein is CSVLERVDIQYF.

The rearrangement joins TRBV25-1 to TRBJ2-3; D is possibly TRBD2 (5 bases). This CDR3 region has 15 residues. Trimming took off 5 bases at V and 2 bases at J, with 14 bases between the two ends. Germline V gene sequence: CDR1 MGHDK, CDR2 SYGVNS. This CDR3 reads CASSNARLATDTQYF. The CDR3 region has the DNA TGTGCCAGCAGTAACGCTCGGCTAGCCACAGATACGCAGTATTTT.

This clonotype was recorded a few times. The chain couples TRBV12-3 or TRBV12-4 to TRBJ2-5; tentative D call: TRBD2 (7 bases). The CDR3 extends over 14 amino acids. The V end lost 0 bases, the J end lost 6 bases, and 11 bases lay between the germline ends. CDR3 coding DNA: TGTGCCAGCAGTTTAGCGGGGGGGCTGCAGACCCAGTACTTC. Translated: CASSLAGGLQTQYF.

This chain connects TRBV15 to TRBJ2-3; TRBD2 agrees at 8 bases. V gave up 0 bases and J gave up 6 bases; unmatched junction bases: 17. Germline lookup yields CDR1 LNHNV and CDR2 YYDKDF (reference sequence). The CDR3 consists of 19 residues. The CDR3 here is CATSRDRGTSSGGRDTQYF. DNA for the CDR3: TGTGCCACCAGCAGAGATCGTGGGACTAGTAGTGGTGGGCGTGATACGCAGTATTTT.